The 8 T cell receptor beta chains presented below share a single source sample, sequenced in a study of beta chain features in type 1 diabetes. The authors reverse transcribed all of the isolated RNA, so sequencing captured expressed TCRB transcripts. Profiled with immunoSEQ multiplex PCR; TCRdb holds only in-frame clones, not every one. The data hold about 340,000 clones, with approximately 13% observed a single time. Whole-study results and caveats: A moderate, significant TCRB CDR3 shortening appeared in type 1 diabetes across four CD4+ subsets.

Their specific antigens are unknown. The sequencing sample was made of naive CD4+ T cells from blood. The receptors come from a woman under 30 with type 1 diabetes.

As concerns this clone: This sample also contains other DNA sequences that code for the same CDR3. The V call is TRBV2, the J call TRBJ2-1, with D uncertain. Trimming removed 6 bases at V and 4 bases at J, with 4 bases between. CDR1 and CDR2 from the germline V gene are SNHLY and FYNNEI. The CDR3 is 11 amino acids. DNA of the CDR3: TGTGCCAGCAGCCTATACAATGAGCAGTTCTTC. The encoded protein is CASSLYNEQFF.

This clone was recorded a few times. The chain employs TRBV30 and TRBJ1-2, with a weak D call TRBD1 (5 bases). CDR1 and CDR2 from the germline V gene are GTSNPN and SVGIG (reference sequence). Trimming cost V 1 base and J 5 bases, with 5 bases left between them. This CDR3 spans 11 amino acids. The DNA for the CDR3 is TGTGCCTGGAGTGGACAGTATGGCTACACCTTC. The encoded protein is CAWSGQYGYTF.

The chain has TRBV7-6 and TRBJ2-1; 7 positions match TRBD1. Germline assignment: CDR1 SGHVS and CDR2 FNYEAQ. The ends lost 2 bases at V and 1 base at J; junction bases unmatched: 2. This CDR3 is built from 15 residues. The CDR3 region has the DNA TGTGCCAGCAGCTTAAGACAGGGTTCCTACAATGAGCAGTTCTTC. Translating gives CASSLRQGSYNEQFF.

This clone was observed a handful of times. The CDR3 loop is CSGMSGTGYYNEQFF. CDR3 bases: TGCAGCGGCATGAGCGGCACAGGGTACTACAATGAGCAGTTCTTC. This sequence joins TRBV29-1 and TRBJ2-1; tentatively, D is TRBD1 (6 bases). This CDR3 contains 15 residues. V was shortened by 7 bases and J by 3 bases, with 19 bases between the two germline ends. Germline CDR1 and CDR2: SQVTM and ANQGSEA.

This clone was counted a few times. The chain couples TRBV5-1 to TRBJ2-7, with 8 bases fitting TRBD2. This CDR3 comprises 15 residues. Per the germline V gene, CDR1 is SGHRS and CDR2 is YFSETQ. V lost 4 bases and J lost 3; bases outside the gene matches: 9. CDR3 sequence (DNA): TGCGCCAGCAGCCTTAGAGGTAGCGGGGTCTACGAGCAGTACTTC. This gives the protein CASSLRGSGVYEQYF.

This clone was observed a few times. The V call is TRBV30, the J call TRBJ1-1; D is unresolved. Looked up from germline, CDR1 is GTSNPN and CDR2 is SVGIG (reference sequence). This CDR3 is built from 13 residues. The chain's CDR3 is CARRESENTEAFF. The CDR3 nucleotides are TGTGCTCGGAGGGAGAGCGAGAACACTGAAGCTTTCTTT. The whole variable domain, remainder taken from reference TRBV30 and TRBJ1-1, is SQTIHQWPATLVQPVGSPLSLECTVEGTSNPNLYWYRQAAGRGLQLLFYSVGIGQISSEVPQNLSASRPQDRQFILSSKKLLLSDSGFYLCARRESENTEAFFGQGTRLTVV.

This sequence joins TRBV15 and TRBJ1-1; 10 positions agree with TRBD1. V dropped 5 bases and J dropped 5; count of bases not matched to a gene: 11. CDR1 is LNHNV and CDR2 is YYDKDF in the germline V gene (reference sequence). The CDR3 sequence is 16 residues long. The CDR3: CATSPYRDRGRTEAFF. CDR3 coding DNA: TGTGCCACCAGCCCTTACCGGGACAGGGGTAGAACTGAAGCTTTCTTT. Variable domain in full (rest from reference TRBV15 and TRBJ1-1): DAMVIQNPRYQVTQFGKPVTLSCSQTLNHNVMYWYQQKSSQAPKLLFHYYDKDFNNEADTPDNFQSRRPNTSFCFLDIRSPGLGDTAMYLCATSPYRDRGRTEAFFGQGTRLTVV.

The chain is built from TRBV7-3 and TRBJ1-1, with D maybe TRBD1 (5 bases). The CDR3 consists of 15 residues. Germline V lookup: CDR1 SGHTA, CDR2 FQGTGA. The V and J ends lost 4 bases and 3 bases respectively, with 15 bases between them. In DNA, the CDR3 is TGTGCCAGCAGCTCCGGTGGCGGGGCCTACACTGAAGCTTTCTTT. This translates into CASSSGGGAYTEAFF. The complete variable domain, with remaining parts taken from reference TRBV7-3 and TRBJ1-1, reads GAGVSQTPSNKVTEKGKYVELRCDPISGHTALYWYRQSLGQGPEFLIYFQGTGAADDSGLPNDRFFAVRPEGSVSTLKIQRTERGDSAVYLCASSSGGGAYTEAFFGQGTRLTVV.